The rows below give T cell receptor beta chains drawn from one sample of a study of cytomegalovirus exposure and HLA in healthy donors. Profiling relied on immunoSEQ multiplex PCR, and the TCRdb table lists in-frame clones only, not all of them. The sample records approximately 150,000 clones, about 80% being singletons. Material for sequencing was PBMCs. Receptors originate from a man between 18 and 29 years old in good health and CMV-seropositive. CDR3s include the opening cysteine and the closing phenylalanine or tryptophan. A D gene is named only where the DNA matches it firmly. The size of a clone is reported for some rows only, either as once, few or many, or as a class for expanded clones.

d_gene,v_gene,j_gene,abundance,CDR3nt,CDR3aa
.,TRBV29-1,TRBJ2-7,.,TGCAGCGTTGAAGATCGGAGGAGCTACGAGCAGTACTTC,CSVEDRRSYEQYF
TRBD1,TRBV7-9,TRBJ2-1,.,TGTGCCAGCAGTCCGGCGGGTAGGACAGGGAGAAATGAGCAGTTCTTC,CASSPAGRTGRNEQFF
.,TRBV6-1,TRBJ1-1,.,TGTGCCAGTCAGGATTGGAACACTGAAGCTTTCTTT,CASQDWNTEAFF
TRBD2,TRBV2,TRBJ2-1,.,TGTGCCAGCAAAGCCCGGGAGGGCTCCTACAATGAGCAGTTCTTC,CASKAREGSYNEQFF
.,TRBV10-3,TRBJ1-5,.,TGTGCCATCAGTGAGTCAGGAGGTCAGCCCCAGCATTTT,CAISESGGQPQHF
TRBD1,TRBV6-4,TRBJ1-2,.,TGTGCCAGCCCAGACAGGGGAACCTATGGCTACACCTTC,CASPDRGTYGYTF
.,TRBV27,TRBJ2-2,.,TGTGCCAGCAGTTTAGGGGGCCTGAGTACCGGGGAGCTGTTTTTT,CASSLGGLSTGELFF
TRBD1,TRBV6-1,TRBJ2-2,.,TGTGCCAGCCAGGGACAGCTTTTAACCGGGGAGCTGTTTTTT,CASQGQLLTGELFF
.,TRBV4-1,TRBJ2-5,.,TGCGCCAGCAGCCAAGTCAAAAGCCCAGGGAAAGAGACCCAGTACTTC,CASSQVKSPGKETQYF
.,TRBV27,TRBJ2-1,.,TGTGCCAGCAGTTTTGGGCGGGCACTGGGGAATGAGCAGTTCTTC,CASSFGRALGNEQFF
.,TRBV6-5,TRBJ1-4,few,TGTGCCAGCAGTTGGGGGGGGTCAACTAATGAAAAACTGTTTTTT,CASSWGGSTNEKLFF
.,TRBV7-6,TRBJ1-2,.,TGTGCCAGCAGCTCTCTTGGAGGGGACGGGGGTGATTATGGCTACACCTTC,CASSSLGGDGGDYGYTF
TRBD2,TRBV4-3,TRBJ2-1,.,TGCGCCAGCAGCCAAGCACTAGCGGGAGACTACAATGAGCAGTTCTTC,CASSQALAGDYNEQFF
.,TRBV5-1,TRBJ1-1,.,TGCGCCAGCAGTTCAGTGACAGTCGGCTCAATGAACACTGAAGCTTTCTTT,CASSSVTVGSMNTEAFF
TRBD1,TRBV10-2,TRBJ2-6,few,TGCGCCAGCAGTGAGCCAGGGGGTGCTGGGGCCAACGTCCTGACTTTC,CASSEPGGAGANVLTF
TRBD2,TRBV10-1,TRBJ2-7,.,TGCGCCAGCAGTGAGTTGCAGGGAGGGCACTACGAGCAGTACTTC,CASSELQGGHYEQYF
TRBD1,TRBV18,TRBJ1-2,.,TGTGCCAGCTCAAGTGACAGGGGGTTTACTAACTATGGCTACACCTTC,CASSSDRGFTNYGYTF
.,TRBV27,TRBJ2-3,.,TGTGCCTCCTTTCACAGAGATACGCAGTATTTT,CASFHRDTQYF
.,TRBV19,TRBJ1-2,once,TGTGCCAGTAGTATAACGATAATAGCTAACTATGGCTACACCTTC,CASSITIIANYGYTF
.,TRBV12-2,TRBJ2-7,.,TGTGCAAGTCGCCTAACGGGTTGGGGGCAAGACTCCTACGAGCAGTACTTC,CASRLTGWGQDSYEQYF
TRBD1,TRBV28,TRBJ1-5,.,TGTGCCAGCAGTCCCGGGGACAGGGTCAGGAATTTT,CASSPGDRVRNF
TRBD2,TRBV10-3,TRBJ2-7,once,TGTGCCATCTCTGCCGGGACTAGCGGGATCAGTAGCTCCTACGAGCAGTACTTC,CAISAGTSGISSSYEQYF
.,TRBV9,TRBJ1-2,.,TGTGCCAGCAGCCCAAATACAGGGCACTATGGCTACACCTTC,CASSPNTGHYGYTF
.,TRBV16,TRBJ1-1,few,TGTGCCAGCAGCCAATTCGGAGGGTCGACTCTGAACACTGAAGCTTTCTTT,CASSQFGGSTLNTEAFF
.,TRBV6-1,TRBJ1-1,.,TGTGCCAGTTCGGACAGTTCGCTAGGATCCACTGAAGCTTTCTTT,CASSDSSLGSTEAFF
.,TRBV9,TRBJ2-3,.,TGTGCCAGCAGCGCGCAGGGTGCAGATACGCAGTATTTT,CASSAQGADTQYF
.,TRBV5-4,TRBJ1-1,.,TGTGCCAGCAGCTTGTTGCCCAGCACTGAAGCTTTCTTT,CASSLLPSTEAFF
.,TRBV20-1,TRBJ2-1,.,TGCAGTGCCGAAGGACGGGGGCAGTTCTTC,CSAEGRGQFF
.,TRBV29-1,TRBJ1-1,.,TGCAGCGTTGACGTTGAAGCTTTCTTT,CSVDVEAFF
.,TRBV30,TRBJ1-1,.,TGTGCCTGGACATACAACAGGGTAGCGACTGAAGCTTTCTTT,CAWTYNRVATEAFF
.,TRBV7-9,TRBJ1-1,few,TGTGCCAGCAGTCTGCAGGGTGGGAACACTGAAGCTTTCTTT,CASSLQGGNTEAFF
.,TRBV19,TRBJ2-1,.,TGTGCCAGTAGCCCTAGTGGGGGCCGCAATGAGCAGTTCTTC,CASSPSGGRNEQFF
TRBD2,TRBV11-2,TRBJ2-5,.,TGTGCCAGCAGCTTAGGATATGGGACTAGTGGGAGTCAAGAGACCCAGTACTTC,CASSLGYGTSGSQETQYF
.,TRBV6-1,TRBJ1-2,.,TGTGCCAGCAGAGGACAGCACTATGGCTACACCTTC,CASRGQHYGYTF
.,TRBV19,TRBJ2-7,.,TGTGCCAGTAGTATCGGCGCAGGGGATGCCTTCGAGCAGTACTTC,CASSIGAGDAFEQYF
.,TRBV9,TRBJ2-2,.,TGTGCCAGCAGCGTAGCTGGTTCGGGTGCCGGGGAGCTGTTTTTT,CASSVAGSGAGELFF
.,TRBV5-1,TRBJ1-1,.,TGCGCCAGCAGCTTGGTTCGGGGGGCAACTGAAGCTTTCTTT,CASSLVRGATEAFF
TRBD1,TRBV6-1,TRBJ2-7,.,TGTGCCAGCCGGTCCGCCCCGGGACAGGGCTACGAGCAGTACTTC,CASRSAPGQGYEQYF
TRBD1,TRBV27,TRBJ2-5,few,TGTGCCAGCACCTTCTGGGACAGGGGGCTCGAGACCCAGTACTTC,CASTFWDRGLETQYF
TRBD2,TRBV28,TRBJ2-7,.,TGTGCCAGCAGTTTTCCCAGCGGGGGGGTAAGGGAGCAGTACTTC,CASSFPSGGVREQYF
.,TRBV5-6,TRBJ2-5,.,TGTGCCAGCAGCTTGGGGTTAGGGGGAGAGACCCAGTACTTC,CASSLGLGGETQYF
TRBD1,TRBV2,TRBJ1-5,once,TGTGCCAGCCTGGGACAGAAGAATCAGCCCCAGCATTTT,CASLGQKNQPQHF
.,TRBV9,TRBJ2-4,.,TGTGCCAGCAGCGTATCAGGGGTTGGGGACATTCAGTACTTC,CASSVSGVGDIQYF
.,TRBV7-9,TRBJ1-4,.,TGTGCCAGCAGCTTGGTTACACCAACTAATGAAAAACTGTTTTTT,CASSLVTPTNEKLFF
TRBD1,TRBV19,TRBJ1-1,.,TGTGCCACAGCACCGGGACAGACTGAAGCTTTCTTT,CATAPGQTEAFF
.,TRBV19,TRBJ1-5,once,TGTGCCAGTAGTACGTCGACAGGCATCCATCAGCCCCAGCATTTT,CASSTSTGIHQPQHF
.,TRBV5-1,TRBJ1-1,.,TGCGCCAGCAGCTCGCAGGACGACAGGAACACTGAAGCTTTCTTT,CASSSQDDRNTEAFF
.,TRBV2,TRBJ1-1,.,TGTGCCAGCAGTAGTCGGACTGAAGCTTTCTTT,CASSSRTEAFF
.,TRBV30,TRBJ2-1,.,TGTGCCTGGAGTGGGGGGGTCTCCTACAATGAGCAGTTCTTC,CAWSGGVSYNEQFF
.,TRBV19,TRBJ1-2,.,TGTGCCAGTAGTGCCGGGAAGTCGGATGGCTACACCTTC,CASSAGKSDGYTF
TRBD1,TRBV19,TRBJ1-1,.,TGTGCCAGTAGGCCGACAGGGCTTGAAGCTTTCTTT,CASRPTGLEAFF
.,TRBV5-8,TRBJ1-4,.,TGTGCCAGCAACCCCCGGGGGGGCTCAAGGACTAATGAAAAACTGTTTTTT,CASNPRGGSRTNEKLFF
TRBD1,TRBV5-8,TRBJ2-1,.,TGTGCCAGCAGCTTGGTTGGGACAGGGACCTACAATGAGCAGTTCTTC,CASSLVGTGTYNEQFF
TRBD2,TRBV6-5,TRBJ2-7,.,TGTGCCAGCAGTTATAAGCGGGACTACGAGCAGTACTTC,CASSYKRDYEQYF
TRBD2,TRBV5-1,TRBJ2-2,once,TGCGCCAGCAGCTTATACCGCTTTGGACTAGCGGTGGCGAACACCGGGGAGCTGTTTTTT,CASSLYRFGLAVANTGELFF
TRBD1,TRBV10-3,TRBJ1-2,.,TGTGCCATCAGTTCCGGGACAGGGGATGGCTACACCTTC,CAISSGTGDGYTF
TRBD2,TRBV19,TRBJ2-7,.,TGTGCCAGTAGCGACAGGGTGGTTAGCGGGAGCCCCTACGAGCAGTACTTC,CASSDRVVSGSPYEQYF
TRBD2,TRBV6-6,TRBJ2-5,.,TGTGCCAGCAGTTACCGACTAGCGGGAACGGAGACCCAGTACTTC,CASSYRLAGTETQYF
TRBD1,TRBV10-3,TRBJ1-2,.,TGTGCCATCAGTGGCCCCGGGACAGACCTTTTTCATCACACCTTC,CAISGPGTDLFHHTF